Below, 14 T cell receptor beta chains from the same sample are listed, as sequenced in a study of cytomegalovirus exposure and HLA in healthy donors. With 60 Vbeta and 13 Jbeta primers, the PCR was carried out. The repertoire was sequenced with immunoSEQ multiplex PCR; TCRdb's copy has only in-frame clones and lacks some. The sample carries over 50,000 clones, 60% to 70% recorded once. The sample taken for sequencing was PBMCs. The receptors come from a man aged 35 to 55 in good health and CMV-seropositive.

The CDR3 DNA sequence: TGTGCCAGCAGCAAAAAGGATTACAGGGACACCGGGGAGCTGTTTTTT. It codes for CASSKKDYRDTGELFF. J is TRBJ2-2 and V is TRBV21-1; the D call in the table, TRBD1, was not verified against the DNA. TRBV21-1 is a pseudogene segment. The length of the CDR3 is 16 residues.

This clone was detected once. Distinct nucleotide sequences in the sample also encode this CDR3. The CDR3 region is CASSQTSGAYEQYF. CDR3 DNA: TGCGCCAGCAGCCAGACTAGTGGTGCCTACGAGCAGTACTTC. This chain connects TRBV4-1 to TRBJ2-7, with TRBD2 as a possible D gene (6 bases). CDR1 is MGHRA and CDR2 is YSYEKL in the germline V gene. Trimming stripped 3 bases from V and 2 bases from J, with 11 bases between. CDR3 length: 14 amino acids.

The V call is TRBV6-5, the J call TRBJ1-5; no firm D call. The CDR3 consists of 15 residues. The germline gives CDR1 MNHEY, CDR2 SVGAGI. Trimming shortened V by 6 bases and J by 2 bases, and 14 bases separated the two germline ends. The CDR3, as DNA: TGTGCCAGCAGCCCAACAACGTCCGGCAATCAGCCCCAGCATTTT. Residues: CASSPTTSGNQPQHF.

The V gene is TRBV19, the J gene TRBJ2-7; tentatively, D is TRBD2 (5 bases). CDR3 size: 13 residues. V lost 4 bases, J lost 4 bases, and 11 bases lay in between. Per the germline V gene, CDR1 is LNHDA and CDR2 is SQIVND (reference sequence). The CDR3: CASSNTREYEQYF. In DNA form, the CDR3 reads TGTGCCAGTAGTAATACCCGGGAATACGAGCAGTACTTC.

CDR3 protein: CASSPRTSEETQYF. For the CDR3, the DNA is TGTGCCAGCAGCCCCCGGACTAGCGAAGAGACCCAGTACTTC. The chain couples TRBV7-9 to TRBJ2-5, with 9 nucleotides matching TRBD2. The CDR3 runs to 14 residues. CDR1 and CDR2 (germline): SEHNR, FQNEAQ (reference sequence). Losses at the gene ends were 5 bases for V and 3 bases for J; bases not matched to a gene: 4.

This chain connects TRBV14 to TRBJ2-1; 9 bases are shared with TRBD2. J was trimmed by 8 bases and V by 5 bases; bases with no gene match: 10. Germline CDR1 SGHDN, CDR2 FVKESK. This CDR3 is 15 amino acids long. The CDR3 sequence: CASSAVGGRVYEQFF. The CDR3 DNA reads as TGTGCCAGCAGCGCGGTCGGCGGGAGGGTTTATGAGCAGTTCTTC.

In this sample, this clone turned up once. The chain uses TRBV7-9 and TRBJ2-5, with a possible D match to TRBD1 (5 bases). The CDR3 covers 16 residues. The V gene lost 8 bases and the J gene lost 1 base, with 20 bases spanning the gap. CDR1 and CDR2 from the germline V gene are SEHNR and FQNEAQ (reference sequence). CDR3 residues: CASCRTTGGAQETQYF. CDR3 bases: TGTGCCAGCTGTAGAACAACGGGTGGGGCCCAAGAGACCCAGTACTTC.

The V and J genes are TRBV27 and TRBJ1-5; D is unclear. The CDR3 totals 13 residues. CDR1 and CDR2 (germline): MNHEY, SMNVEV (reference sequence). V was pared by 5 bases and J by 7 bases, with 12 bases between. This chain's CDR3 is CASSQNGIQPQHF. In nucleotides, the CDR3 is TGTGCCAGCAGTCAGAACGGGATCCAGCCCCAGCATTTT.

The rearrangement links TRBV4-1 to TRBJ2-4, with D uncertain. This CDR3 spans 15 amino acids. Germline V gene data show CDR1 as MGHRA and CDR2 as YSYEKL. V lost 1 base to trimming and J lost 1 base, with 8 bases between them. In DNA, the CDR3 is TGCGCCAGCAGCCAAGCTGACAACGCCAAAAACATTCAGTACTTC. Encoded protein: CASSQADNAKNIQYF.

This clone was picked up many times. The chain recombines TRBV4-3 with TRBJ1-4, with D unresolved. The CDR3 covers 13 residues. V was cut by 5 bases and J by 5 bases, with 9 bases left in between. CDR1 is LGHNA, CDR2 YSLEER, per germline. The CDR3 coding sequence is TGCGCCAGCAGCGTTCGGGTGAATGAAAAACTGTTTTTT. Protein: CASSVRVNEKLFF.

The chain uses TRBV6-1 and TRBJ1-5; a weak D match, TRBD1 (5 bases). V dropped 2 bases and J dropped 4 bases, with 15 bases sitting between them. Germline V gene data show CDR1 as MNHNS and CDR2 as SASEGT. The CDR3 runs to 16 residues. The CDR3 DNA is TGTGCCAGCAGTGAATACAGCGGGGGAGGGAATCAGCCCCAGCATTTT. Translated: CASSEYSGGGNQPQHF.

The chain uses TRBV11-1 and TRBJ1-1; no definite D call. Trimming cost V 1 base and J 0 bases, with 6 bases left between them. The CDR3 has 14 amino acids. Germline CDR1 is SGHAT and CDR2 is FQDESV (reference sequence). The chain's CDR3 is CASSLGRVNTEAFF. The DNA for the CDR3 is TGTGCCAGCAGCTTAGGACGGGTGAACACTGAAGCTTTCTTT.

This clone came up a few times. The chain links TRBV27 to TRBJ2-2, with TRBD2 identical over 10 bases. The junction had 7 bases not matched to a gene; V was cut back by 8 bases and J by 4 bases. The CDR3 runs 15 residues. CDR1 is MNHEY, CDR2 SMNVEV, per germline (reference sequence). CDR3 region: CASGLAGGGTGELFF. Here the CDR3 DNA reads TGTGCCAGCGGGTTAGCGGGAGGCGGCACCGGGGAGCTGTTTTTT.

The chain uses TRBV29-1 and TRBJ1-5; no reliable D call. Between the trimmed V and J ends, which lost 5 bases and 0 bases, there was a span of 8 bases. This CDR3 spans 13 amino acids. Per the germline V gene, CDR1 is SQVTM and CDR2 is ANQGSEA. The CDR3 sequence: CSVSQYSNQPQHF. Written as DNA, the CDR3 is TGCAGCGTTTCTCAGTATAGCAATCAGCCCCAGCATTTT. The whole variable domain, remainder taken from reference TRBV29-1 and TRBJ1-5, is SAVISQKPSRDICQRGTSLTIQCQVDSQVTMMFWYRQQPGQSLTLIATANQGSEATYESGFVIDKFPISRPNLTFSTLTVSNMSPEDSSIYLCSVSQYSNQPQHFGDGTRLSIL.